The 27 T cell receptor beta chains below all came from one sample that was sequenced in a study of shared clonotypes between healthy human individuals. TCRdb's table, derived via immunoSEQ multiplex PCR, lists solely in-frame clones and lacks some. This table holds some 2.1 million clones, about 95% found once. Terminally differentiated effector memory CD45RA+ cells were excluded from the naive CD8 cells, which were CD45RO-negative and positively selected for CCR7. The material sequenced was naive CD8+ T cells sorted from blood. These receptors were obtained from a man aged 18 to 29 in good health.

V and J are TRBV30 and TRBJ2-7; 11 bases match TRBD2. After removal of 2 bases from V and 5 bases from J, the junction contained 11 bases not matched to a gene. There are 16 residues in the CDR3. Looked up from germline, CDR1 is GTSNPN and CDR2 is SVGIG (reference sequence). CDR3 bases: TGTGCCTGGAGTATTTCCCCTAGCGGGAGGCCCCACGAGCAGTACTTC. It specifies CAWSISPSGRPHEQYF.

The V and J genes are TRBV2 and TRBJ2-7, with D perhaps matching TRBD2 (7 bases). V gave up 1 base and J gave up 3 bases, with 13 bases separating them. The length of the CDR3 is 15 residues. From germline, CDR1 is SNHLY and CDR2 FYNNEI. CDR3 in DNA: TGTGCCAGCAGTGAAGAGGGGGGGTTGGTCTACGAGCAGTACTTC. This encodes CASSEEGGLVYEQYF.

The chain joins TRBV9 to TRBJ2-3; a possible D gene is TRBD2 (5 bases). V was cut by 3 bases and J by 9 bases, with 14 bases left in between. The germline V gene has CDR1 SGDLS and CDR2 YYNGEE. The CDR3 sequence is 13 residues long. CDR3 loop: CASSASERETQYF. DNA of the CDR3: TGTGCCAGCAGCGCCTCCGAGAGGGAGACGCAGTATTTT.

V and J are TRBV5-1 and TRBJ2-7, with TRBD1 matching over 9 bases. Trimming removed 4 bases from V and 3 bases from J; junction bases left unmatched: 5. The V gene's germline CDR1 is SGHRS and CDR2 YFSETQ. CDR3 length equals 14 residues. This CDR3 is CASSVDRGYYEQYF. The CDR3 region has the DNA TGCGCCAGCAGCGTGGACAGGGGTTACTACGAGCAGTACTTC.

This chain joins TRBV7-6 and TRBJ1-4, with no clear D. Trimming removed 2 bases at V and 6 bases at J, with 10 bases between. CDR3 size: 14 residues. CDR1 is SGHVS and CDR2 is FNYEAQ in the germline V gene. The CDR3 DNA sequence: TGTGCCAGCAGCTTAACATCGGGTCATGAAAAACTGTTTTTT. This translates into CASSLTSGHEKLFF.

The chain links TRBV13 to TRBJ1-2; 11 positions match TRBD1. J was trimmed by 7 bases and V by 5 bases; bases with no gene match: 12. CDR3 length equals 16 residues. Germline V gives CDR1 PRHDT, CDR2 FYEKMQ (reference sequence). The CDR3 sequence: CASSLNLGQGGSGYTF. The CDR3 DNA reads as TGTGCCAGCAGCCTCAACCTGGGACAGGGGGGATCTGGCTACACCTTC.

The CDR3 protein is CASSDRVGGEKLFF. CDR3 nucleotides: TGCGCCAGCAGTGACAGGGTTGGGGGTGAAAAACTGTTTTTT. The rearrangement joins TRBV10-2 to TRBJ1-4; D perhaps matches TRBD1 (5 bases). Per germline, CDR1 WSHSY and CDR2 SAAADI. Trimming left V 3 bases short and J 7 bases short, with 12 bases between. CDR3 length equals 14 residues.

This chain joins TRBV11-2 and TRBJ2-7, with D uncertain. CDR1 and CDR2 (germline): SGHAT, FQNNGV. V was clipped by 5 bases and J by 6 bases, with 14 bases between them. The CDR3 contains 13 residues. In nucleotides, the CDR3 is TGTGCCAGCAGCCCATACAGCTCTATCGAGCAGTACTTC. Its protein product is CASSPYSSIEQYF.

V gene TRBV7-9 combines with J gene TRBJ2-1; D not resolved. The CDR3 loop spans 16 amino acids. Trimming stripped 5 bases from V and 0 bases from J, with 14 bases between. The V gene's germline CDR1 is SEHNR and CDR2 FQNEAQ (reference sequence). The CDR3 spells CASSPILGSSYNEQFF. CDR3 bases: TGTGCCAGCAGCCCAATCCTCGGCAGCTCCTACAATGAGCAGTTCTTC.

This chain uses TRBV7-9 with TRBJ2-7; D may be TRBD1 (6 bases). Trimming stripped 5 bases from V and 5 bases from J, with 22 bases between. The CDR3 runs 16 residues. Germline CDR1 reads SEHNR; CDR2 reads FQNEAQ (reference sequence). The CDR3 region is CASSTSRGSAQNEQYF. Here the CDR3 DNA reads TGTGCCAGCAGCACCAGCAGGGGTTCTGCCCAAAACGAGCAGTACTTC.

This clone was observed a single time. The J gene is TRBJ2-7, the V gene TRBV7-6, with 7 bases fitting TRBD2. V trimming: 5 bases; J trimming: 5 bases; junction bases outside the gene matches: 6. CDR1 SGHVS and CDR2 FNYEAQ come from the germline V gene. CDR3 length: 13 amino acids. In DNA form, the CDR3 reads TGTGCCAGCAGCAATCTAGCGGACCACGAGCAGTACTTC. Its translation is CASSNLADHEQYF.

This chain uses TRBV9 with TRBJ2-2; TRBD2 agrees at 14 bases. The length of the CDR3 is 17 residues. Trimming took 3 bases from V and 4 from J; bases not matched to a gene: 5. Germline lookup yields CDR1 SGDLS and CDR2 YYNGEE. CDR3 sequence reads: CASSDGLAGGPTGELFF. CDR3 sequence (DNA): TGTGCCAGCAGCGATGGACTAGCGGGGGGACCCACCGGGGAGCTGTTTTTT.

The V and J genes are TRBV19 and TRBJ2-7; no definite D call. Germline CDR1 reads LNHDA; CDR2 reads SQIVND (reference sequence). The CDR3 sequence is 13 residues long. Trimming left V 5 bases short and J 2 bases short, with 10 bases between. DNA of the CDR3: TGTGCCAGTAGTGCCAGTCCGACCTACGAGCAGTACTTC. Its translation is CASSASPTYEQYF. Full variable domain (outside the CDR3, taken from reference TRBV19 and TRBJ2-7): DGGITQSPKYLFRKEGQNVTLSCEQNLNHDAMYWYRQDPGQGLRLIYYSQIVNDFQKGDIAEGYSVSREKKESFPLTVTSAQKNPTAFYLCASSASPTYEQYFGPGTRLTVT.

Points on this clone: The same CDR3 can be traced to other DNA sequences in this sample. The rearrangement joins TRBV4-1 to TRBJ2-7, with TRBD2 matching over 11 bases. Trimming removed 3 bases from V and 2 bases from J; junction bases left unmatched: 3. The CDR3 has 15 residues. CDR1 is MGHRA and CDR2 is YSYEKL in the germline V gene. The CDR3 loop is CASSQRLAGTYEQYF. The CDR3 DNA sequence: TGCGCCAGCAGCCAGCGACTAGCGGGGACCTACGAGCAGTACTTC.

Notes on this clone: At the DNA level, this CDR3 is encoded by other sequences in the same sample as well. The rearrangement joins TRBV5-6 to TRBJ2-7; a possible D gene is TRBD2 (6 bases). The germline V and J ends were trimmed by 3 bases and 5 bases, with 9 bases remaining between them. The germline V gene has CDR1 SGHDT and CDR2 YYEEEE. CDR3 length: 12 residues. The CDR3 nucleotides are TGTGCCAGCAGCTGGGGAGGCAACGAGCAGTACTTC. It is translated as CASSWGGNEQYF.

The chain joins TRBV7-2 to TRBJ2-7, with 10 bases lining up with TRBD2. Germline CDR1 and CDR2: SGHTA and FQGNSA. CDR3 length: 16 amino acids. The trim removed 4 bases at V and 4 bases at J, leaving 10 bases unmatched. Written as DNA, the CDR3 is TGTGCCAGCAGCTGGGGCCGGGCTAGCGGGAGTTACGAGCAGTACTTC. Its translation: CASSWGRASGSYEQYF.

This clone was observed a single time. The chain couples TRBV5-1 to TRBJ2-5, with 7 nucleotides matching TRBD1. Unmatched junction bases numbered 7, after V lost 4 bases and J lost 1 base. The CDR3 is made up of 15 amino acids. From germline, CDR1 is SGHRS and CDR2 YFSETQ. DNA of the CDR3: TGCGCCAGCAGCCAAAACGACAGGGCCCAAGAGACCCAGTACTTC. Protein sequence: CASSQNDRAQETQYF.

The CDR3 DNA follows: TGTGCCAGCAGTGAATGGGGGGCAGTCACCGGGGAGCTGTTTTTT. Translation: CASSEWGAVTGELFF. V usage is TRBV25-1 and J usage is TRBJ2-2, with D perhaps given as TRBD1 or TRBD2 (6 bases each). The V gene lost 1 base and the J gene lost 4 bases, with 10 bases spanning the gap. CDR3 length: 15 residues. CDR1 is MGHDK and CDR2 is SYGVNS in the germline V gene.

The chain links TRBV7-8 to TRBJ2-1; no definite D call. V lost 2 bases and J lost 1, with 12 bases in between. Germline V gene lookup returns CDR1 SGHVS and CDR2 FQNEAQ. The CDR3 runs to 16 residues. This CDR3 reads CASSLLEPPSYNEQFF. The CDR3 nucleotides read TGTGCCAGCAGCTTACTCGAACCTCCGTCCTACAATGAGCAGTTCTTC.

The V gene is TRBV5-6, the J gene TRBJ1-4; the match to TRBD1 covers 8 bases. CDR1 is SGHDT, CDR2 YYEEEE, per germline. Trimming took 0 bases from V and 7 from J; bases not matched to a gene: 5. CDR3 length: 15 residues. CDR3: CASSLVGTGSEKLFF. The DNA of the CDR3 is TGTGCCAGCAGCTTGGTGGGGACAGGATCTGAAAAACTGTTTTTT.

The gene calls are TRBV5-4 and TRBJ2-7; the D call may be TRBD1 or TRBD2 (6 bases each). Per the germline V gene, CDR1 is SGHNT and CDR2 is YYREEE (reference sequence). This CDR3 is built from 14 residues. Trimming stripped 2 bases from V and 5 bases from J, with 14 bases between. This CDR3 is CASSFQGGSHEQYF. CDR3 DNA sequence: TGTGCCAGCAGCTTTCAAGGGGGGTCCCACGAGCAGTACTTC.

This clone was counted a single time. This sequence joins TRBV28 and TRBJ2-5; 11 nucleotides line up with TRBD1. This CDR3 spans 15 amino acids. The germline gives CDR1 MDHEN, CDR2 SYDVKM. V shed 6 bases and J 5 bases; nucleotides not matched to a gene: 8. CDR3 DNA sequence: TGTGCCAGCAGAAGTGGACAGGGGGCAGGCGAGACCCAGTACTTC. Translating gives CASRSGQGAGETQYF.

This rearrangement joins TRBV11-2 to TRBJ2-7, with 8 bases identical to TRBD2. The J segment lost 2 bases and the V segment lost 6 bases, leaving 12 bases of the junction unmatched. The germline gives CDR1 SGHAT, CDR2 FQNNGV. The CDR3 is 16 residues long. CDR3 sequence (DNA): TGTGCCAGCAGTCCCCCGGGAGCGGGAGACCCCTACGAGCAGTACTTC. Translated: CASSPPGAGDPYEQYF.

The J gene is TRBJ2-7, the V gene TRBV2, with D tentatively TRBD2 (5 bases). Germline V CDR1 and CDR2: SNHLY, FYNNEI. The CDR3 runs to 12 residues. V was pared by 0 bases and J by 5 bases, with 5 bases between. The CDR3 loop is CASSEARDEQYF. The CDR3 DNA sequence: TGTGCCAGCAGTGAAGCGCGGGACGAGCAGTACTTC.

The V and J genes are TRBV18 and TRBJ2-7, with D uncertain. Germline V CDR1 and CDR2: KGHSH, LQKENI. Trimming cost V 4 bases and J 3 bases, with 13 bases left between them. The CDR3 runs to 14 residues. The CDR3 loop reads CASSLTGRDYEQYF. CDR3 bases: TGTGCCAGCTCACTGACTGGACGAGACTACGAGCAGTACTTC.

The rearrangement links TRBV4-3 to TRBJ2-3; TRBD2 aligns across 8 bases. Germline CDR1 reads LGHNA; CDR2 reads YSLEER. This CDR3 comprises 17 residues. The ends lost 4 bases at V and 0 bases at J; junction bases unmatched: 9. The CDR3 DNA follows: TGCGCCAGCAGCCTAGAGGTCTTAGCGGGAAGCACAGATACGCAGTATTTT. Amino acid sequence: CASSLEVLAGSTDTQYF.

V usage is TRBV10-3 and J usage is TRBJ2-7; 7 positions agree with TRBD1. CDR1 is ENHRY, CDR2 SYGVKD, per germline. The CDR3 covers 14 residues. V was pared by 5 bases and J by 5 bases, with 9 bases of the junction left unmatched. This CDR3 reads CAISQSRGWDEQYF. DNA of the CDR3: TGTGCCATCAGTCAAAGCAGGGGGTGGGACGAGCAGTACTTC.